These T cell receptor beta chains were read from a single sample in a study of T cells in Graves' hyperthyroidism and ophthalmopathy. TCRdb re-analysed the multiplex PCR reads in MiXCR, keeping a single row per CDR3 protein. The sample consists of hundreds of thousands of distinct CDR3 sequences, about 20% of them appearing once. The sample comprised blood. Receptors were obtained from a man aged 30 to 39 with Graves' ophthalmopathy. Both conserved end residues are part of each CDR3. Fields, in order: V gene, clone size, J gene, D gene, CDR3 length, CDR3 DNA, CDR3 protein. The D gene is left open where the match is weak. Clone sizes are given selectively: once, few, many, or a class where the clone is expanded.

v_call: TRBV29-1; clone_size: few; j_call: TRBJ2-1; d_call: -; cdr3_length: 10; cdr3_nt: TGCAGCGTTCTCGGCCCTGAGCAGTTCTTC; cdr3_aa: CSVLGPEQFF
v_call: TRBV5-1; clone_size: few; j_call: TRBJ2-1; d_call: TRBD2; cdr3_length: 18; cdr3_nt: TGCGCCAGCAGCTTGGAAATAGCGGGAGAGGGGCCTACGAATGAGCAGTTCTTC; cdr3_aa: CASSLEIAGEGPTNEQFF
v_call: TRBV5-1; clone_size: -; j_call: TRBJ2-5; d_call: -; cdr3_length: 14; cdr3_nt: TGCGCCAGCAGCTTGGAACGGGCGCAAGAGACCCAGTACTTC; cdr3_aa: CASSLERAQETQYF
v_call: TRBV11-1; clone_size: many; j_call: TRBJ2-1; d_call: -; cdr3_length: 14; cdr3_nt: TGTGCCAGCAGCTCCCCAAGACAGTCCAATGAGCAGTTCTTC; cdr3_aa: CASSSPRQSNEQFF
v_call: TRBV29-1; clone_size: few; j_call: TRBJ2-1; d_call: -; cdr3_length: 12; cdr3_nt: TGCAGCGTTGAAGACAACGGGAATGAGCAGTTCTTC; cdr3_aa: CSVEDNGNEQFF
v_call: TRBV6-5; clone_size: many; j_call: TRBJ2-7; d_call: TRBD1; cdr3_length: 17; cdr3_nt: TGTGCCAGCAGTTACCAAGGACAGGGAGCAACTTTTTACGAGCAGTACTTC; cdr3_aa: CASSYQGQGATFYEQYF
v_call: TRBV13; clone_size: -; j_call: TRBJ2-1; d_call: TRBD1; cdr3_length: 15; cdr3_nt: TGTGCCAGCAGCGGACAGGGGTGGCCCTACAATGAGCAGTTCTTC; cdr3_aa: CASSGQGWPYNEQFF
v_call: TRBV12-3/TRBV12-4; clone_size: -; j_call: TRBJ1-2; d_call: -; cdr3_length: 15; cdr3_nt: TGTGCCAGCAGTTCATCCAGACTTTATACGTCTGGCTACACCTTC; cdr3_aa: CASSSSRLYTSGYTF
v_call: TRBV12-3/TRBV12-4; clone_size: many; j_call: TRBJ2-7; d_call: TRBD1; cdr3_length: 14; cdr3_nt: TGTGCCAGCAGTTTAAAGGGACAGGGGTTGGAGCAGTACTTC; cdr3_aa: CASSLKGQGLEQYF
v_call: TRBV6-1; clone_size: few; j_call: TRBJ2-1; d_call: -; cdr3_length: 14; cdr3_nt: TGTGCCAGCAGTGACTGGATCCCTTACAATGAGCAGTTCTTC; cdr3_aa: CASSDWIPYNEQFF
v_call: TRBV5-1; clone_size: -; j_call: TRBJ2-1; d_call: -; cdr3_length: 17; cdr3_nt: TGCGCCAGCAGCTTGGGGTGGAGGTCTGCAGGGGTTGGTGAGCAGTTCTTC; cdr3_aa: CASSLGWRSAGVGEQFF
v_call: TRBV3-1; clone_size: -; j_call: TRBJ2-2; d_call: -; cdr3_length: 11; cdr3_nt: TGTGCCAGCAGCTCCGGAGGGGAGCTGTTTTTT; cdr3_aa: CASSSGGELFF
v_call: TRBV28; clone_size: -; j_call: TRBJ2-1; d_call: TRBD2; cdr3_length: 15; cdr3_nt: TGTGCCAGCAGTATATCTAGCGGAGGGCGGAATGAGCAGTTCTTC; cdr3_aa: CASSISSGGRNEQFF
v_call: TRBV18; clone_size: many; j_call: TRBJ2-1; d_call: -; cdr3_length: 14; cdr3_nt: TGTGCCAGCTCACCGCCGGGGCCGTGGGTTGAGCAGTTCTTC; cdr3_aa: CASSPPGPWVEQFF
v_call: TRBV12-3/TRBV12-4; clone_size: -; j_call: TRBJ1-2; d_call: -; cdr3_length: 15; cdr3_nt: TGTGCCAGCAGCCTCCGGGACCTGAAATTTGATGGCTACACCTTC; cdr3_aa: CASSLRDLKFDGYTF
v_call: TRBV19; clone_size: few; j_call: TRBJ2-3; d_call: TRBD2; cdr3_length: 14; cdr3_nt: TGTGCCAGTAGCGAGGGGACTAGCTTTGGGAAGCAGTATTTT; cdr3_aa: CASSEGTSFGKQYF
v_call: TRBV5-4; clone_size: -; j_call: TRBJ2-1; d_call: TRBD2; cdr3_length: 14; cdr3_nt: TGTGCCAGCAGCACAACGGGAGGGGAACGGGGGACGTTCTTC; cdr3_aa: CASSTTGGERGTFF
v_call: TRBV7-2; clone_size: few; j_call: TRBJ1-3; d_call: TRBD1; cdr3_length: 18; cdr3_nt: TGTGCCAGCAGCCCTTATAGGACCTCAGGGGGCGGTGGAAACACCATATATTTT; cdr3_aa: CASSPYRTSGGGGNTIYF
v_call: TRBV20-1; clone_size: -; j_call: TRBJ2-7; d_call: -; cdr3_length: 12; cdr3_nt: TGCAGTGCTAGCGCGGCTAGCTCCGAGCAGTACTTC; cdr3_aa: CSASAASSEQYF
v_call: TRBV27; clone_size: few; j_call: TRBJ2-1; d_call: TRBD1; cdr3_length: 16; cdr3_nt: TGTGCCAGCAGCCGGGACAGGGGGACTTTCTACAATGAGCAGTTCTTC; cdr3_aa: CASSRDRGTFYNEQFF
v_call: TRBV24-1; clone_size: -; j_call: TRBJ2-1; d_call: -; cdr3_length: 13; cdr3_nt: TGTGCCACCAGCTCATATCCAGGGAATGAGCAGTTCTTC; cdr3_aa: CATSSYPGNEQFF
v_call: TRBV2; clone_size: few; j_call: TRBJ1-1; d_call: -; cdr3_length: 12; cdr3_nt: TGTGCCAGCGGGAGGGAGATGACCGAAGCTTTCTTT; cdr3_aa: CASGREMTEAFF
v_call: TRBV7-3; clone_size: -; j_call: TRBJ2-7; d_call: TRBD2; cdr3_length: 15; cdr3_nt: TGTGCCAGCAGCTTAGGGGGAGGGCGTCGGGACGAGCAGTACTTC; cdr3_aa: CASSLGGGRRDEQYF
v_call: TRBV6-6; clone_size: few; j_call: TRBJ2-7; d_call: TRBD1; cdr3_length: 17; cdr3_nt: TGTGCCAGCAGTTATCTAAAACCGGGACAGGGGGCCTACGAGCAGTACTTC; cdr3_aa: CASSYLKPGQGAYEQYF
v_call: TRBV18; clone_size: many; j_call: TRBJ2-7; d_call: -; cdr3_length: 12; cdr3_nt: TGTGCCAGCAGCCCCAGCTCCTACGAGCAGTACTTC; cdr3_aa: CASSPSSYEQYF
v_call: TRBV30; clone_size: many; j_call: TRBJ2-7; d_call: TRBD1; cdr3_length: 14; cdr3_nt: TGTGCCCTAATCCCGAGACAGGGAACCTACGAGCAGTACTTC; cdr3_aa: CALIPRQGTYEQYF
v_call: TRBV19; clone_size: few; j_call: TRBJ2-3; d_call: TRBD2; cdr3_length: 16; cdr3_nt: TGTGCCAGCACTACCCGGGGTAGCGGGAGGACAGATACGCAGTATTTT; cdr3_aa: CASTTRGSGRTDTQYF
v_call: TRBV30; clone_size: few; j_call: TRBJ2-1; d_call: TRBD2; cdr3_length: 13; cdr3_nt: TGTGCCTGGAGGGGAGGGAGTGGCAATGAGCAGTTCTTC; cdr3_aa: CAWRGGSGNEQFF
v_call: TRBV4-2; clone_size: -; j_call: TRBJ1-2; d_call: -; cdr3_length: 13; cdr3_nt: TGTGCCAGCAGCCAAGAGGGGTCATCTGGCTACACCTTC; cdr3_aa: CASSQEGSSGYTF
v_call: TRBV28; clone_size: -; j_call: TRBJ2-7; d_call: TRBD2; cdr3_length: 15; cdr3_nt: TGTGCCAGCCGGGGGGGGTCTGTTAACTCCTACGAGCAGTACTTC; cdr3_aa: CASRGGSVNSYEQYF
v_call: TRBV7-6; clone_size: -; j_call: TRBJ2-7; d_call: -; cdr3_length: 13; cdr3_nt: TGTGCCAGCAGCTTAAATGGTCGGGGAAAGCAGTACTTC; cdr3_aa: CASSLNGRGKQYF
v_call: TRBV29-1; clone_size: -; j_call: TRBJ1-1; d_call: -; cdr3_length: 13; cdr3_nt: TGCAGCGTTGGGTGGGGCCCGAACACTGAAGCTTTCTTT; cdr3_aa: CSVGWGPNTEAFF
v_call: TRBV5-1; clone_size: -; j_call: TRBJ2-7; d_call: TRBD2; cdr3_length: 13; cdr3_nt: TGCGCCAGCAGCGAGGCGGGAGGCTACGAGCAGTACTTC; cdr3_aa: CASSEAGGYEQYF
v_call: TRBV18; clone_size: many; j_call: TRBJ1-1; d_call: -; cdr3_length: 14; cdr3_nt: TGTGCCAGCTCACCGAAGGACATGAACACTGAAGCTTTCTTT; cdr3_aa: CASSPKDMNTEAFF
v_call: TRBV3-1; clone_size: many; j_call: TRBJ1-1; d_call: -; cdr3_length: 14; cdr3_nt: TGTGCCAGCAGCCATGAATCGAGGGTCGCTGTAGCTTTCTTT; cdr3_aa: CASSHESRVAVAFF
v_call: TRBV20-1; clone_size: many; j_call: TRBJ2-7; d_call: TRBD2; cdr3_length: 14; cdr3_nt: TGCAGTGCTAGCCCGAGGACTAGCGGTCTGGAGCAGTACTTC; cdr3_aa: CSASPRTSGLEQYF
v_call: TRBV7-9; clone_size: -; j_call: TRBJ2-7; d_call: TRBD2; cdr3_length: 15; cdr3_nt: TGTGCCAGCAGCCCCTTCCCTAGCGGGAGCTCCGAGCAGTACTTC; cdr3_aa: CASSPFPSGSSEQYF
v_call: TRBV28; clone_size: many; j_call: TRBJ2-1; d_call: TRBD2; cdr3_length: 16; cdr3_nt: TGTGCCAGCACCCAATTTGGGGAGGGCCCTTTCAATGAGCAGTTCTTC; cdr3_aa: CASTQFGEGPFNEQFF
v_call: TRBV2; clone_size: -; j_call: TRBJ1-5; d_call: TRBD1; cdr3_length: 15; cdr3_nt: TGTGCCAGCAGGAGACAGGGGGGGAGCAATCAGCCCCAGCATTTT; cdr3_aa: CASRRQGGSNQPQHF
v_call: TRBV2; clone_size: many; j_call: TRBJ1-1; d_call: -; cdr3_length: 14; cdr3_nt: TGTGCCAGCAGTCCACCCTTACCGAGCACTGAAGCTTTCTTT; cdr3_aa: CASSPPLPSTEAFF
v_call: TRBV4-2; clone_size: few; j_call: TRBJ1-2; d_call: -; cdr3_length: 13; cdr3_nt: TGTGCCAGCAGCCAAGAAGGGGGGGGTGGCTACACCTTC; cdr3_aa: CASSQEGGGGYTF
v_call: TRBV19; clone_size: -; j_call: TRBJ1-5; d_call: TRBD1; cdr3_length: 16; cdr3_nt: TGTGCCAGTAGCCCCCGGACAGGGGAAGGGAATCAGCCCCAGCATTTT; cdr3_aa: CASSPRTGEGNQPQHF
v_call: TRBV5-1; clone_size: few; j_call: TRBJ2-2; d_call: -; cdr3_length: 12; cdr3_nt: TGCGCCAGCAGTGCCGGAACCGGGGAGCTGTTTTTT; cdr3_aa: CASSAGTGELFF
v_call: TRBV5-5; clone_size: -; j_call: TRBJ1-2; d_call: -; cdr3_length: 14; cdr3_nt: TGTGCCAGCAGCGCCGTGACTGAAAACTATGGCTACACCTTC; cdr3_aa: CASSAVTENYGYTF
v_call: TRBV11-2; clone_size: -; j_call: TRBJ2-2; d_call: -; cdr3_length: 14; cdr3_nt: TGTGCCAGCAGCTTAGGGAGGGGGACCGGGGAGCTGTTTTTT; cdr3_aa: CASSLGRGTGELFF
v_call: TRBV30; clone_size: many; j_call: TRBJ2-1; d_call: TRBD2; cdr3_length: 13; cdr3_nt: TGTGCCTGGAGTGGGCTAGCGGGTATTGAGCAGTTCTTC; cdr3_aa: CAWSGLAGIEQFF
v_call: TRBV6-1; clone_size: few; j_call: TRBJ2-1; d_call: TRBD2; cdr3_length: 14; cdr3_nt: TGTGCCAGTCAACGGGACTACTCCTACAATGAGCAGTTCTTC; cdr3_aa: CASQRDYSYNEQFF
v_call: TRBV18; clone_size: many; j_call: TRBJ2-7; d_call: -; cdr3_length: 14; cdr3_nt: TGTGCCAGCTCACCACCGTCCCTACCCTACGAGCAGTACTTC; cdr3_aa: CASSPPSLPYEQYF
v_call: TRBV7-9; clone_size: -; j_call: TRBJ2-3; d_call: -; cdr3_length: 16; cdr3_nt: TGTGCCAGCGCAACGAGGGGGGGTCTTAGCACAGATACGCAGTATTTT; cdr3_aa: CASATRGGLSTDTQYF
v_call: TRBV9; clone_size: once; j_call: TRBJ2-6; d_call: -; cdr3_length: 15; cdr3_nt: TGTGCCAGCAGTCGACATAACTCTGGGGCCAACGTCCTGACTTTC; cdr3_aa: CASSRHNSGANVLTF
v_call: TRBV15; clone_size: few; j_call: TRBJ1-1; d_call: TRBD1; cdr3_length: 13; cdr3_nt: TGTGCCACCAGCGCTGGGACAGACCTGCCGGCTTTCTTT; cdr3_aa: CATSAGTDLPAFF
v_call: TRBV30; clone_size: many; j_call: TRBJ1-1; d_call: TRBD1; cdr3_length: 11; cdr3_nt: TGTGCCTGGAACAGGGGGCCAGGAGCTTTCTTT; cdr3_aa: CAWNRGPGAFF
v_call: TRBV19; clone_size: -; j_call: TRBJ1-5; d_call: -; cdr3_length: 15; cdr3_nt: TGTGCCAGTAGGCTCGACGGGTCCCTCAATCAGCCCCAGCATTTT; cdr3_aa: CASRLDGSLNQPQHF
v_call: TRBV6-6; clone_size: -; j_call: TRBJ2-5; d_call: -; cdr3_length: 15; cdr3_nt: TGTGCCAGCAGTTACTCGATTCGGGAGCACGAGACCCAGTACTTC; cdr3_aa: CASSYSIREHETQYF
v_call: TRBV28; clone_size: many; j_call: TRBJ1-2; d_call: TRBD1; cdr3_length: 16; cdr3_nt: TGTGCCAGCAGTTTACGGACAGGGGCTGGGATCTATGGCTACACCTTC; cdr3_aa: CASSLRTGAGIYGYTF
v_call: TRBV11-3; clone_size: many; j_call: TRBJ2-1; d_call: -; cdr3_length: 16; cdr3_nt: TGTGCCAGCAGCCTGCAGGGGCAAAGCTCCTACAATGAGCAGTTCTTC; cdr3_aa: CASSLQGQSSYNEQFF
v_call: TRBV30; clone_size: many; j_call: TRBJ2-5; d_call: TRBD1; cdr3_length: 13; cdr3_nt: TGTGCCTCTACAGGGGGCTTTGGGGAGACCCAGTACTTC; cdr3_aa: CASTGGFGETQYF